These 15 T cell receptor beta chains were sequenced from one sample in a study of cytomegalovirus exposure and HLA in healthy donors. Primers included in the PCR were 60 Vbeta and 13 Jbeta primers. Generated by immunoSEQ multiplex PCR, the TCRdb table keeps only in-frame clones and is missing some. Of 150,000 to 200,000 clones listed, around 75% are singletons. Sequencing was done on a sample of PBMCs. These receptors were obtained from a man aged 18 to 30 in good health and CMV-seropositive.

The genes are TRBV2 and TRBJ2-1; 12 nucleotides match TRBD1. Germline lookup yields CDR1 SNHLY and CDR2 FYNNEI. This CDR3 has 15 amino acids. Unmatched junction bases numbered 10, after V lost 1 base and J lost 15 bases. The CDR3 DNA reads TGTGCCAGCAGTGAAGGGGGGACAGGGGGCAACGACCGGTTCTTC. It specifies CASSEGGTGGNDRFF.

The chain links TRBV2 to TRBJ2-7; the match to TRBD1 covers 10 bases. After removal of 3 bases from V and 6 bases from J, the junction contained 8 bases not matched to a gene. The germline gives CDR1 SNHLY, CDR2 FYNNEI. The CDR3 contains 15 residues. In DNA, the CDR3 is TGTGCCAGCAGTGATTGGGACAGGGGACGCGCCGAGCAGTACGTC. This translates into CASSDWDRGRAEQYV.

This clone was counted a single time. The rearrangement joins TRBV18 to TRBJ1-1; 7 nucleotides line up with TRBD1. With V trimmed by 4 bases and J by 2 bases, 10 bases remained unmatched. The CDR3 totals 16 residues. CDR1 is KGHSH, CDR2 LQKENI, per germline. CDR3: CASSRGQEQKNTEAFF. The CDR3 DNA reads TGTGCCAGCTCACGCGGACAGGAACAGAAAAACACTGAAGCTTTCTTT. Drawing the rest from reference TRBV18 and TRBJ1-1, the complete variable domain is NAGVMQNPRHLVRRRGQEARLRCSPMKGHSHVYWYRQLPEEGLKFMVYLQKENIIDESGMPKERFSAEFPKEGPSILRIQQVVRGDSAAYFCASSRGQEQKNTEAFFGQGTRLTVV.

V gene TRBV6-5 combines with J gene TRBJ1-1; 7 bases align to TRBD1. CDR3 length: 14 residues. CDR1 and CDR2 (germline): MNHEY, SVGAGI. V was clipped by 2 bases and J by 1 base; unmatched bases: 1. This chain's CDR3 is CASSYRDRNTEAFF. CDR3 coding DNA: TGTGCCAGCAGTTACCGGGACAGGAACACTGAAGCTTTCTTT.

In its sample, this clone was seen a few times. The chain employs TRBV19 and TRBJ1-2, with D possibly matching TRBD1 (5 bases). This CDR3 spans 16 amino acids. Germline lookup yields CDR1 LNHDA and CDR2 SQIVND (reference sequence). V gave up 5 bases and J gave up 2 bases, with 18 bases separating them. This CDR3 is CASSALGGTENYGYTF. As DNA, the CDR3 is TGTGCCAGTAGTGCCCTGGGAGGGACGGAGAACTATGGCTACACCTTC.

This sequence joins TRBV14 and TRBJ1-2; 8 nucleotides agree with TRBD1. The CDR3 spans 13 residues. Trimming removed 4 bases from V and 5 bases from J; junction bases left unmatched: 3. Germline assignment: CDR1 SGHDN and CDR2 FVKESK. CDR3 protein: CASSPGQDYGYTF. CDR3 DNA: TGTGCCAGCAGCCCGGGACAGGATTATGGCTACACCTTC.

The chain joins TRBV5-6 to TRBJ1-4; D gene unclear. This CDR3 contains 14 residues. Per germline, CDR1 SGHDT and CDR2 YYEEEE. Trimming stripped 1 base from V and 4 bases from J, with 8 bases between. Written as DNA, the CDR3 is TGTGCCAGCAGCTTGAGAGGTAGTAATGAAAAACTGTTTTTT. Translating gives CASSLRGSNEKLFF.

This chain uses TRBV30 with TRBJ2-2, with 8 positions matching TRBD1. The junction had 5 bases not matched to a gene; V was cut back by 4 bases and J by 1 base. Germline-derived CDR1 and CDR2 are GTSNPN and SVGIG (reference sequence). The CDR3 sequence is 15 residues long. The CDR3 coding sequence is TGTGCCTGGAATTCCGGGACAGGGAACACCGGGGAGCTGTTTTTT. Its protein is CAWNSGTGNTGELFF.

This sequence joins TRBV23-1 and TRBJ2-7; 9 bases are a match to TRBD1. TRBV23-1 is treated as an ORF (open reading frame) with a function not yet certain. The CDR3 length is 15 residues. V was clipped by 0 bases and J by 3 bases; unmatched bases: 3. The CDR3 bases are TGCGCCAGCAGTCAATCGGGACAGGGACGCTACGAGCAGTACGTC. Protein product: CASSQSGQGRYEQYV.

The chain uses TRBV10-3 and TRBJ2-3, with 7 positions matching TRBD2. From germline, CDR1 is ENHRY and CDR2 SYGVKD. This CDR3 is 17 amino acids long. V shed 2 bases and J 2 bases; nucleotides not matched to a gene: 10. This CDR3 is CAISEGASGLNTDTQYF. The DNA for the CDR3 is TGTGCCATCAGTGAGGGGGCTAGCGGCCTTAACACAGATACGCAGTATTTT.

Only a few counts were recorded for this clone. The CDR3 here is CASNPEGRGNEQFF. The CDR3, as DNA: TGTGCCAGCAACCCCGAGGGGCGGGGCAATGAGCAGTTCTTC. This rearrangement joins TRBV2 to TRBJ2-1; D might be TRBD2 (6 bases). The CDR3 contains 14 residues. V was trimmed by 7 bases and J by 6 bases, leaving 16 bases between them. CDR1 and CDR2 (germline): SNHLY, FYNNEI.

In this sample, this clone turned up once. CDR3 loop: CASSRSRGVGTEAFF. In DNA form, the CDR3 reads TGCGCCAGCAGCCGTTCGCGGGGGGTAGGCACTGAAGCTTTCTTT. The J gene is TRBJ1-1, the V gene TRBV5-1; D might be TRBD1 (5 bases). The ends were cut back, 4 bases at V and 4 bases at J, with 17 bases in the middle. Germline CDR1 is SGHRS and CDR2 is YFSETQ. CDR3 size: 15 residues.

V usage is TRBV30 and J usage is TRBJ2-2, with D perhaps matching TRBD2 (5 bases). Germline V gene lookup returns CDR1 GTSNPN and CDR2 SVGIG (reference sequence). Between the trimmed V and J ends, which lost 2 bases and 1 base, there was a span of 8 bases. CDR3 length equals 14 residues. The CDR3 protein is CAWSRGRNTGELFF. In DNA, the CDR3 is TGTGCCTGGAGTAGAGGGAGGAACACCGGGGAGCTGTTTTTT.

Only a few counts were recorded for this clone. CDR3 in amino acids: CASRIDGTRNEKLFF. In nucleotides, the CDR3 is TGTGCCAGCCGGATTGATGGGACACGGAATGAAAAACTGTTTTTT. The chain combines TRBV6-5 with TRBJ1-4, with D perhaps TRBD1 (6 bases). The CDR3 covers 15 residues. Germline CDR1 MNHEY, CDR2 SVGAGI. V lost 8 bases and J lost 5, with 18 bases in between.

The rearrangement links TRBV7-2 to TRBJ1-5; the match to TRBD1 covers 8 bases. The CDR3 is 16 amino acids. Trimming took 1 base from V and 2 from J; bases not matched to a gene: 4. CDR1 is SGHTA, CDR2 FQGNSA, per germline. CDR3 coding DNA: TGTGCCAGCAGCTTAGTCCAGGGGGCTGGCAATCAGCCCCAGCATTTT. Amino acids: CASSLVQGAGNQPQHF.